This T cell receptor beta chain was sequenced during a study of blood T cell repertoires in COVID-19. Germline CDR1 SGHNT, CDR2 YENEEA. Trimming removed 5 bases from V and 6 bases from J; junction bases left unmatched: 15. CDR3 size: 18 residues. Authors' analysis steps: Using reference gene primer amplification, nucleated cell counts were estimated. Sequenced by immunoSEQ multiplex PCR; TCRdb stores in-frame clones only, minus some. D and trimming come from the DNA, and the V and J calls and clone size come from that table. The sample has a few hundred thousand clones; over 75% are singletons. The genes are TRBV11-3 and TRBJ1-4; 10 bases are a match to TRBD1. The TCR comes from a man younger than 40 who had recovered from COVID-19. Source material: PBMCs or T cells enriched from blood (not recorded which). The CDR3 is CASSNAGQGTSRHEKLFF. CDR3 nucleotides: TGTGCCAGCAGCAACGCGGGACAGGGGACCTCGAGACATGAAAAACTGTTTTTT.